This T cell receptor (beta chain) is from a study of cytomegalovirus exposure and HLA in healthy donors. PCR employed 60 Vbeta and 13 Jbeta primers. Here immunoSEQ multiplex PCR was the method, and the copy in TCRdb shows in-frame clones only, minus some. The sample holds about 110,000 clones; about 76% are singletons and the top ten take approximately 8.4%. About this clone itself: What it recognizes is unknown.

General observations from the study: Earlier findings revealed that most TCR beta V segments proved productive either about 87% or about 30% of the time.

The CDR3 has 11 amino acids. Germline V gives CDR1 DFQATT, CDR2 SNEGSKA (reference sequence). V was trimmed by 5 bases and J by 7 bases, leaving 11 bases between them. Sample: PBMCs. The source is a middle-aged man in good health and CMV-seronegative. The chain employs TRBV20-1 and TRBJ1-1, with a possible D match to TRBD1 (5 bases). CDR3: CSALLGGEAFF. CDR3 nucleotides: TGCAGTGCTCTACTGGGGGGTGAAGCTTTCTTT.